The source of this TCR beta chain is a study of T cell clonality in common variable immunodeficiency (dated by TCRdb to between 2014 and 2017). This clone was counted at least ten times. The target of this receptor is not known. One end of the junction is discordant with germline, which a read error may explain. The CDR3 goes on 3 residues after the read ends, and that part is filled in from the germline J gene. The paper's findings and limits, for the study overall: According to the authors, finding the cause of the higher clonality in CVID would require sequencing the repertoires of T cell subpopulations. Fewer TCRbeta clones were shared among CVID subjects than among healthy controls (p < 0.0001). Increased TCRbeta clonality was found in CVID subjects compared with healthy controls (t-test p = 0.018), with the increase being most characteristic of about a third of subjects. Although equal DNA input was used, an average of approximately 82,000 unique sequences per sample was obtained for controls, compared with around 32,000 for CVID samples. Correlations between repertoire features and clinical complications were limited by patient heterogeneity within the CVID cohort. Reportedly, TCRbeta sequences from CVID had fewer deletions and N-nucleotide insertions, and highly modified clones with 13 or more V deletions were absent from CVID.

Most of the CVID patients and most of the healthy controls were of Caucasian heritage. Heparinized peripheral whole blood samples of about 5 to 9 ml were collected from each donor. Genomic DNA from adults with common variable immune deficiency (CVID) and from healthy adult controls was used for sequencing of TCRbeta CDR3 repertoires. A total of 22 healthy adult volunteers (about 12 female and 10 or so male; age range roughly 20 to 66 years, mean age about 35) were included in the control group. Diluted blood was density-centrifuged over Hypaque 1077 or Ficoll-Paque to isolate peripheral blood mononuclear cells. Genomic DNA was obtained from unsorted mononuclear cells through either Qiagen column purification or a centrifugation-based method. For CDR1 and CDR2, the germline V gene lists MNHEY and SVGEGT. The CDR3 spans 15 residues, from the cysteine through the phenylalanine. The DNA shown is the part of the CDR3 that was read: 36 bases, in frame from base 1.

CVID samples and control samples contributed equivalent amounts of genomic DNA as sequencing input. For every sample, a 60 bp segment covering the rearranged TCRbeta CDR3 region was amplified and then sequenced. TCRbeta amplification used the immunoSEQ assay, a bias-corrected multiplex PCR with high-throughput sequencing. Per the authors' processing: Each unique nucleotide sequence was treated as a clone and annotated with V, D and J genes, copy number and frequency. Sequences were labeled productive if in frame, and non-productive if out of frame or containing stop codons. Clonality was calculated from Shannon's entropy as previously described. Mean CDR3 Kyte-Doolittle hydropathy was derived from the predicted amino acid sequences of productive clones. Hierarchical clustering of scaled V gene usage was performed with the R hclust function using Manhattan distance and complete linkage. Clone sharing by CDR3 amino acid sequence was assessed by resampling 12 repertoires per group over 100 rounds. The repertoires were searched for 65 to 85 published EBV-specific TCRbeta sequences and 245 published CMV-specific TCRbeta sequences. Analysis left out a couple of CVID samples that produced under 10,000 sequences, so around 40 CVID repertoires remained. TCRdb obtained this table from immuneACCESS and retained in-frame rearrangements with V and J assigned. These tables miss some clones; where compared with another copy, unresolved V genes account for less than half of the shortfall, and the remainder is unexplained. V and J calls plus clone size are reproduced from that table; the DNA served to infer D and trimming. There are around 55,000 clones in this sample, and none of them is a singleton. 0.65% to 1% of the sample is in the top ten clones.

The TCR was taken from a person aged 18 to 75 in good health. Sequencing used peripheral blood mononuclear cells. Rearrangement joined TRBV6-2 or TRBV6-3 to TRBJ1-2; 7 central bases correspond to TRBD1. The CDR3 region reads CASSNPQGRGYGYTF. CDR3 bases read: TGTGCCAGCAGCAATCCACAGGGGAGAGGCTATGGT.